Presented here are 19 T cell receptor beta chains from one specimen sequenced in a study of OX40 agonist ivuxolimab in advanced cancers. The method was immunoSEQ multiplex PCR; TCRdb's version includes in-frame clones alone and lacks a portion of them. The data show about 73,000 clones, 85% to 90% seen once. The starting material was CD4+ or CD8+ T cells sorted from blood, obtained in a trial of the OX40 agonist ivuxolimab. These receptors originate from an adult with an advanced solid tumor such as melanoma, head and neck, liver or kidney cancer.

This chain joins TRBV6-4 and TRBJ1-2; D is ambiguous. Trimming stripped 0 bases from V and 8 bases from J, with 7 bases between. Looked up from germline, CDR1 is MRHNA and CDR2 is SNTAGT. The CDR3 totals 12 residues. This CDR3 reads CASSDSDTGYTF. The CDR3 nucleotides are TGTGCCAGCAGTGACTCCGACACCGGCTACACCTTC.

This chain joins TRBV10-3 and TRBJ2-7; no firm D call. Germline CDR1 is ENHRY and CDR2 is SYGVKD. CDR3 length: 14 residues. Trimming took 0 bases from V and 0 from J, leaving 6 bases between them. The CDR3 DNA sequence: TGTGCCATCAGTGAGTCGCAGGCCTCCTACGAGCAGTACTTC. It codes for CAISESQASYEQYF.

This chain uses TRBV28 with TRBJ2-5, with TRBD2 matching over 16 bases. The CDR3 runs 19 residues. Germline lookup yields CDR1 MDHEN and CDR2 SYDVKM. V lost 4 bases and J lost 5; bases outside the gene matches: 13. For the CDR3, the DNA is TGTGCCAGCAGTTCCCCTGGGACTAGCGGGAGGGCGGGTAAGGAGACCCAGTACTTC. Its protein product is CASSSPGTSGRAGKETQYF.

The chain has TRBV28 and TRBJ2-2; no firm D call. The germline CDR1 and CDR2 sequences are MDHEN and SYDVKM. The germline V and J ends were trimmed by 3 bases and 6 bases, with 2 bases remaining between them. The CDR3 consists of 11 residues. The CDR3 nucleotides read TGTGCCAGCAGTTTTCCCGGGGAGCTGTTTTTT. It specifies CASSFPGELFF.

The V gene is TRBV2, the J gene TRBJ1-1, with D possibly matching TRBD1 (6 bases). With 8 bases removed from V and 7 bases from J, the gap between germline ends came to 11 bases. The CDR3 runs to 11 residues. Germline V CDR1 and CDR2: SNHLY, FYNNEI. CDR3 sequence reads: CASVRGLEAFF. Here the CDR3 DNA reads TGTGCCAGCGTTCGGGGGCTTGAAGCTTTCTTT.

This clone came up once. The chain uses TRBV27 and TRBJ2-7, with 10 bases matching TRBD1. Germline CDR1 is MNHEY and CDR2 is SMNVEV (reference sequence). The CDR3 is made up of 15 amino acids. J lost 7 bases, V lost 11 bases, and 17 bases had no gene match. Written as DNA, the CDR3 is TGTGCCCGATTTCCTGGCGGGACAGGGGAAGGGGAGCAGTACTTC. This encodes CARFPGGTGEGEQYF.

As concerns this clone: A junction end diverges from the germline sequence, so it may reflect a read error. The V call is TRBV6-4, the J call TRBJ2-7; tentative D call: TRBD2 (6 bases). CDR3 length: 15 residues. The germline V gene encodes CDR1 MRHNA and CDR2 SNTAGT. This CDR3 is CASREWAGPPYEQYF. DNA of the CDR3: TGTGCCAGCCGTGAATGGGCGGGACCCCCCTACGAGCAGTACTTC.

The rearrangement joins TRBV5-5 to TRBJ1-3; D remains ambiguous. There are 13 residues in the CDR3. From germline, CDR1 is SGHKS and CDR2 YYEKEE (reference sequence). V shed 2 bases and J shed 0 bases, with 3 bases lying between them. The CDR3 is CASSFVSGNTIYF. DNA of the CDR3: TGTGCCAGCAGCTTCGTCTCTGGAAACACCATATATTTT.

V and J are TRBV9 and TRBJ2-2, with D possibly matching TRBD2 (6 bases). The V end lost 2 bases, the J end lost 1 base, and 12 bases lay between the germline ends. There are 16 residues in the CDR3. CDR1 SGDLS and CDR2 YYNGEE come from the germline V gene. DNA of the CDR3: TGTGCCAGCAGCGTGGAGAGGCGGGGGAACACCGGGGAGCTGTTTTTT. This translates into CASSVERRGNTGELFF.

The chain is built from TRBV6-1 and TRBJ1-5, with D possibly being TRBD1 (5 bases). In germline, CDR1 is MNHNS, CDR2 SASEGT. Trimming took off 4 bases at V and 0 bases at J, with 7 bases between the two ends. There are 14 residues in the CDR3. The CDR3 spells CASSVGLSNQPQHF. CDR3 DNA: TGTGCCAGCAGTGTGGGACTTAGCAATCAGCCCCAGCATTTT.

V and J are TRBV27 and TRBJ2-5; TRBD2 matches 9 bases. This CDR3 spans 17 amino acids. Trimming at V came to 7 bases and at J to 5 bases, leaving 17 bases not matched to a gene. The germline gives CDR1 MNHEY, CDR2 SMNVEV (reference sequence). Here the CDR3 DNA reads TGTGCCAGCACCCCCTCGGGCGGGAGGGTTGGTTGGGAGACCCAGTACTTC. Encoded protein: CASTPSGGRVGWETQYF.

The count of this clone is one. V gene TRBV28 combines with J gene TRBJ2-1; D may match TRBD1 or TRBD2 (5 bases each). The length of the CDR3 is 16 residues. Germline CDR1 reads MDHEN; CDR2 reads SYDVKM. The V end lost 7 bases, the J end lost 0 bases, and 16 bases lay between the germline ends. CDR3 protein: CASNPGTAVSYNEQFF. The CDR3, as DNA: TGTGCCAGCAACCCCGGGACCGCCGTCTCCTACAATGAGCAGTTCTTC.

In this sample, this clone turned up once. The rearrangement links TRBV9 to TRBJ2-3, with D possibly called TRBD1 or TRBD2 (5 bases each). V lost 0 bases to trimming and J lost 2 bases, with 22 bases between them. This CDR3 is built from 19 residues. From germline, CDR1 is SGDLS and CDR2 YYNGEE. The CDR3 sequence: CASSVVGRSYGAFTDTQYF. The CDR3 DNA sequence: TGTGCCAGCAGCGTAGTGGGCAGATCGTACGGGGCCTTCACAGATACGCAGTATTTT.

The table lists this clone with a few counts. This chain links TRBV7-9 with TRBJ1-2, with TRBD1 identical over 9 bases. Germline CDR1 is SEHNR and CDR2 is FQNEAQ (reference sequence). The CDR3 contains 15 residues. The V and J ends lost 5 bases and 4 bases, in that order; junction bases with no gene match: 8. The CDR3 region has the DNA TGTGCCAGCAGCCATGGGGACAGGGAGGCCTATGGCTACACCTTC. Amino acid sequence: CASSHGDREAYGYTF.

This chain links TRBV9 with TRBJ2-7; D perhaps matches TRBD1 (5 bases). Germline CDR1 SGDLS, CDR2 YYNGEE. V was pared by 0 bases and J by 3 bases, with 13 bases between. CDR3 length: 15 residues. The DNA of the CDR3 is TGTGCCAGCAGCGTAGGTAGGACAAAGCTCTACGAGCAGTACTTC. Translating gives CASSVGRTKLYEQYF. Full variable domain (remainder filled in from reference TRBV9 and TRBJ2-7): DSGVTQTPKHLITATGQRVTLRCSPRSGDLSVYWYQQSLDQGLQFLIQYYNGEERAKGNILERFSAQQFPDLHSELNLSSLELGDSALYFCASSVGRTKLYEQYFGPGTRLTVT.

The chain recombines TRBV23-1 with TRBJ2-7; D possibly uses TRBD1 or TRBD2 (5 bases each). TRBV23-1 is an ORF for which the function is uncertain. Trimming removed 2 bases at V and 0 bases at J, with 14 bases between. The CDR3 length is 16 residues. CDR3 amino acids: CASSQKPGPSSYEQYF. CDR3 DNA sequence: TGCGCCAGCAGTCAAAAGCCGGGGCCAAGCTCCTACGAGCAGTACTTC.

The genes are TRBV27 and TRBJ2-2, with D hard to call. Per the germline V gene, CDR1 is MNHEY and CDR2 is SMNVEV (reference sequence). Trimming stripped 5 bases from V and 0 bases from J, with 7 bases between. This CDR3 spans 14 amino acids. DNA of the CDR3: TGTGCCAGCAGTCTGATTGCGAACACCGGGGAGCTGTTTTTT. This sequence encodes CASSLIANTGELFF.

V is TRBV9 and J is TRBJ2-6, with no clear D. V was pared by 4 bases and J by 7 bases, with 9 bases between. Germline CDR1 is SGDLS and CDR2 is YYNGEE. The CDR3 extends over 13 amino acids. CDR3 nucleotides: TGTGCCAGCAGCCCCCCCCGAGCCAACGTCCTGACTTTC. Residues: CASSPPRANVLTF.

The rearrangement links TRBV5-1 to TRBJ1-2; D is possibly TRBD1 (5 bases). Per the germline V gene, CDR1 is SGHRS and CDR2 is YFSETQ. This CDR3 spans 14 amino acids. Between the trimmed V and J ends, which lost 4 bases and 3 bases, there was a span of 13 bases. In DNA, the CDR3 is TGCGCCAGCAGCGCGGGACTGTTACACTATGGCTACACCTTC. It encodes CASSAGLLHYGYTF.